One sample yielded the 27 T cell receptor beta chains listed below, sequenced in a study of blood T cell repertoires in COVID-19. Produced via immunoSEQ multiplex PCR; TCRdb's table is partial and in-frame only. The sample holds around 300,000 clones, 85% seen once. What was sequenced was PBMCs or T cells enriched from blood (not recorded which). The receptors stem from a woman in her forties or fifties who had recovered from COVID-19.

CDR3 in DNA: TGTGCCAGCAGCCAGGATACTCGGGGGGGCTACACCTTC. It specifies CASSQDTRGGYTF. The chain carries TRBV3-1 (or the pseudogene TRBV3-2) and TRBJ1-2; TRBD1 might be the D (5 bases). CDR3 size: 13 residues. The germline V gene has CDR1 LGHDT and CDR2 YNNKEL (reference sequence). With 3 bases removed from V and 8 bases from J, the gap between germline ends came to 13 bases.

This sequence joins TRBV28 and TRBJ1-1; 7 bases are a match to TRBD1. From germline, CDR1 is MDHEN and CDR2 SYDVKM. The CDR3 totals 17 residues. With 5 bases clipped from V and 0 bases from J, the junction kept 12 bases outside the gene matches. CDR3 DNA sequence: TGTGCCAGCAGTGGGACCGGGACAGTTTTTATGAACACTGAAGCTTTCTTT. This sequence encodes CASSGTGTVFMNTEAFF. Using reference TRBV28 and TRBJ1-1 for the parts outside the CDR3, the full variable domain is DVKVTQSSRYLVKRTGEKVFLECVQDMDHENMFWYRQDPGLGLRLIYFSYDVKMKEKGDIPEGYSVSREKKERFSLILESASTNQTSMYLCASSGTGTVFMNTEAFFGQGTRLTVV.

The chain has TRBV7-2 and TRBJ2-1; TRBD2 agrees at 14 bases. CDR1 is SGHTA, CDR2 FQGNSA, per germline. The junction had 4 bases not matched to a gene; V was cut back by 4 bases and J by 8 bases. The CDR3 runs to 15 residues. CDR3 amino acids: CASSWGTSGSYEQFF. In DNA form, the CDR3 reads TGTGCCAGCAGCTGGGGGACTAGCGGGAGCTATGAGCAGTTCTTC.

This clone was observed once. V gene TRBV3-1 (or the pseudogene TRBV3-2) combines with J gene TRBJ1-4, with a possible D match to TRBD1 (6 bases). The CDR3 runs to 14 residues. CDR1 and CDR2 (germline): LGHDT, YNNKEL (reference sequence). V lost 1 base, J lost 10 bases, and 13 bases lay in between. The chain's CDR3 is CASSQGGAGVKLFF. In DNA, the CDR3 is TGTGCCAGCAGCCAAGGTGGGGCAGGGGTAAAACTGTTTTTT.

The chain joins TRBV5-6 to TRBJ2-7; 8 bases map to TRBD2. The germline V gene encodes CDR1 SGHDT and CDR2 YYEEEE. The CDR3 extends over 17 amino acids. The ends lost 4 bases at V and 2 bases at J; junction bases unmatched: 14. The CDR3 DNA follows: TGTGCCAGCAGCCCGCGGCAAGCGGGGGAATTCACCTACGAGCAGTACTTC. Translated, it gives CASSPRQAGEFTYEQYF.

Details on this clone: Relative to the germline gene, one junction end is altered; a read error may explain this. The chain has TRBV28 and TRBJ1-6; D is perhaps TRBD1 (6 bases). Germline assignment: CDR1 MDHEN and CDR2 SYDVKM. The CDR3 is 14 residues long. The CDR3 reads CASRKQGGNSPPHF. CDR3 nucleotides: TGTGCCAGCAGGAAACAGGGTGGGAATTCACCCCCCCACTTT.

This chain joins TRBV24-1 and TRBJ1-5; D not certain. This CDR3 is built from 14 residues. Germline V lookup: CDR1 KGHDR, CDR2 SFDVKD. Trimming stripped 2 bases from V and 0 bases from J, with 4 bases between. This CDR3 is CATSDSVSNQPQHF. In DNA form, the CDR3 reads TGTGCCACCAGTGATTCAGTTAGCAATCAGCCCCAGCATTTT.

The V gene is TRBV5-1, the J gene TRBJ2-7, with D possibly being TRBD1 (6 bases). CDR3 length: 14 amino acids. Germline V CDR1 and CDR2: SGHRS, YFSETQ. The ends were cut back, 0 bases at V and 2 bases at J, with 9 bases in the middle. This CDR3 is CASSLAPGAYEQYF. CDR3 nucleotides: TGCGCCAGCAGCTTGGCCCCAGGGGCCTACGAGCAGTACTTC.

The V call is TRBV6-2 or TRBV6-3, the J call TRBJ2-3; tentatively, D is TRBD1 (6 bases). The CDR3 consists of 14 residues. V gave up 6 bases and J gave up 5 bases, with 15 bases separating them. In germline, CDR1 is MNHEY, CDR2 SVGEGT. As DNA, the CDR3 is TGTGCCAGCAGCGGGACATCCACAGGAGATACGCAGTATTTT. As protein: CASSGTSTGDTQYF.

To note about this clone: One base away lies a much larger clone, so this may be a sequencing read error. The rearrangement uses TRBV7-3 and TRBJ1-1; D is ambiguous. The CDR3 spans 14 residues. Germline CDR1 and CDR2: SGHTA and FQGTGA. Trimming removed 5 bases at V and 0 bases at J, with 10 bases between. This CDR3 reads CASSPGRMNTEAFF. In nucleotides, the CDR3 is TGTGCCAGCAGCCCCGGGAGGATGAACACTGAAGCTTTCTTT.

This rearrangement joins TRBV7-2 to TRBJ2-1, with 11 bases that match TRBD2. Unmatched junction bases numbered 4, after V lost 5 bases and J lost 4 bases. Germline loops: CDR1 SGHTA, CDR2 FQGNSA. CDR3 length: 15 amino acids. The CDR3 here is CASSLTSGGYNEQFF. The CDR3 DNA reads TGTGCCAGCAGCCTAACTAGCGGGGGATACAATGAGCAGTTCTTC.

The CDR3 protein is CASSLYRNNQPQHF. The CDR3 DNA is TGTGCCAGCAGCTTGTACAGAAACAATCAGCCCCAGCATTTT. The chain has TRBV5-6 and TRBJ1-5; unclear D gene. There are 14 residues in the CDR3. V was cut by 1 base and J by 3 bases, with 8 bases left in between. CDR1 and CDR2 from the germline V gene are SGHDT and YYEEEE.

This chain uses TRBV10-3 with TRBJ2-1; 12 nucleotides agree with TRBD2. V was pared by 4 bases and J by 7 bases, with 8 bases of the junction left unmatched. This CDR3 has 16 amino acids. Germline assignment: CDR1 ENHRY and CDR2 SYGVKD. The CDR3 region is CAISGPRLAGVNEQFF. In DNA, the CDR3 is TGTGCCATCAGTGGGCCAAGACTAGCGGGAGTTAATGAGCAGTTCTTC.

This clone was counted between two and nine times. CDR3 in amino acids: CASSFLRNRGNTGELFF. Here the CDR3 DNA reads TGTGCCAGCAGTTTTTTACGAAACAGGGGGAACACCGGGGAGCTGTTTTTT. The chain joins TRBV27 to TRBJ2-2, with 7 bases identical to TRBD1. Germline values: CDR1 MNHEY, CDR2 SMNVEV (reference sequence). V trimming: 3 bases; J trimming: 1 base; junction bases outside the gene matches: 8. There are 17 residues in the CDR3.

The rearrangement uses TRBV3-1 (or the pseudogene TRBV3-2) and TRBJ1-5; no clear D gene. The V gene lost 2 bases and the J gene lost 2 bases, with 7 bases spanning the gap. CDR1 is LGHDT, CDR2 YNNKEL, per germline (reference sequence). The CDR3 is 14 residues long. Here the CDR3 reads CASSQPLGNQPQHF. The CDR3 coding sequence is TGTGCCAGCAGCCAACCCCTTGGCAATCAGCCCCAGCATTTT.

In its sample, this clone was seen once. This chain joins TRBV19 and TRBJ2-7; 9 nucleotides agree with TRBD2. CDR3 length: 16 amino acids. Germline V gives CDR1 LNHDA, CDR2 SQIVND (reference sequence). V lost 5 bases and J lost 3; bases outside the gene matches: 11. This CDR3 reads CASSESPSGINYEQYF. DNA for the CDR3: TGTGCCAGTAGTGAAAGTCCTAGCGGGATCAACTACGAGCAGTACTTC.

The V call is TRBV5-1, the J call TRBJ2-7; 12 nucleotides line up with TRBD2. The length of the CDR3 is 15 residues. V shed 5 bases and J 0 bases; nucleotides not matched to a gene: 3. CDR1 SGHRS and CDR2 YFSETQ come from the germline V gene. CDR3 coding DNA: TGCGCCAGCAGACCGACTAGCGGGAGCTCCTACGAGCAGTACTTC. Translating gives CASRPTSGSSYEQYF.

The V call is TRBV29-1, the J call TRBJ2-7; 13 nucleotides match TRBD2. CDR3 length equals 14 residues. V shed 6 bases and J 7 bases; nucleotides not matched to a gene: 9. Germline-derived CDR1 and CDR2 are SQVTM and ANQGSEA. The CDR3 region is CSVATSGRAGEQYF. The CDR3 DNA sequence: TGCAGCGTCGCCACTAGCGGGAGGGCGGGGGAGCAGTACTTC.

The CDR3 nucleotides are TGTGCCACCAGCAGATCACCGGGACAGGGTGATGAGCAGTTCTTC. This translates into CATSRSPGQGDEQFF. The rearrangement links TRBV15 to TRBJ2-1; 9 bases align to TRBD1. The V gene's germline CDR1 is LNHNV and CDR2 YYDKDF (reference sequence). The length of the CDR3 is 15 residues. The V and J ends lost 2 bases and 8 bases, in that order; junction bases with no gene match: 7.

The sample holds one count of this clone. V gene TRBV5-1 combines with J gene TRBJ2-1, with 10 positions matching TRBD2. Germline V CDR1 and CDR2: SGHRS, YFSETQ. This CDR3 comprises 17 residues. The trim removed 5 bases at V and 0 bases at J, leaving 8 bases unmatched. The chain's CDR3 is CASRQSSGRTSYNEQFF. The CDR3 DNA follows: TGCGCCAGCAGACAATCTAGCGGGAGAACCTCCTACAATGAGCAGTTCTTC.

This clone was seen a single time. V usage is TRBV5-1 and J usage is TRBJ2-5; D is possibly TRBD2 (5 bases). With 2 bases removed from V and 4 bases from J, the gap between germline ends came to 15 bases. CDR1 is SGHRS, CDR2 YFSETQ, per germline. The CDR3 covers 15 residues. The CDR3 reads CASSLYWGERETQYF. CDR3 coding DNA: TGCGCCAGCAGCTTATACTGGGGAGAAAGAGAGACCCAGTACTTC. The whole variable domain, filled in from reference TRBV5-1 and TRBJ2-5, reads KAGVTQTPRYLIKTRGQQVTLSCSPISGHRSVSWYQQTPGQGLQFLFEYFSETQRNKGNFPGRFSGRQFSNSRSEMNVSTLELGDSALYLCASSLYWGERETQYFGPGTRLLVL.

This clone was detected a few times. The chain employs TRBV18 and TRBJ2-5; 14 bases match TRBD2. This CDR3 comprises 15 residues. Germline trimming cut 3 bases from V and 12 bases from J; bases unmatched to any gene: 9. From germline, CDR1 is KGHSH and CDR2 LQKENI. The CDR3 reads CASSPAGTSGGAKYF. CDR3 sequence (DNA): TGTGCCAGCTCACCCGCCGGGACTAGCGGGGGTGCCAAGTACTTC.

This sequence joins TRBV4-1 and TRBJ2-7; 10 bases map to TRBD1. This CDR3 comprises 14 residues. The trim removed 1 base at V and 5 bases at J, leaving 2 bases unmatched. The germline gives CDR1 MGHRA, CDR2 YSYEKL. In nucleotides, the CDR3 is TGCGCCAGCAGCCAAGGGACAGGGGGAGACGAGCAGTACTTC. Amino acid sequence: CASSQGTGGDEQYF.

Written as DNA, the CDR3 is TGTGCCAGCAGCTCCCGGGACAGGGGGCTCGGTACTGAAGCTTTCTTT. Its translation: CASSSRDRGLGTEAFF. The chain is built from TRBV7-9 and TRBJ1-1, with 12 bases identical to TRBD1. CDR1 SEHNR and CDR2 FQNEAQ come from the germline V gene (reference sequence). V dropped 4 bases and J dropped 5; count of bases not matched to a gene: 8. The CDR3 has 16 amino acids.

The CDR3 loop reads CASRAGQGAVGYTF. CDR3 in DNA: TGTGCCAGCAGAGCGGGACAGGGGGCGGTTGGCTACACCTTC. V gene TRBV6-5 combines with J gene TRBJ1-2; 12 bases line up with TRBD1. From germline, CDR1 is MNHEY and CDR2 SVGAGI. The CDR3 totals 14 residues. The trim removed 6 bases at V and 7 bases at J, leaving 6 bases unmatched.

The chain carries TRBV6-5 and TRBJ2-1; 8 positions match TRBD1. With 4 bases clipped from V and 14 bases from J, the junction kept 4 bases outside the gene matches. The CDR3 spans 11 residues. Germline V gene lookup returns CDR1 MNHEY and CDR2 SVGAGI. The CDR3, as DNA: TGTGCCAGCAGTTTCGAGGGACAGGAGTTCTTC. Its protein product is CASSFEGQEFF.

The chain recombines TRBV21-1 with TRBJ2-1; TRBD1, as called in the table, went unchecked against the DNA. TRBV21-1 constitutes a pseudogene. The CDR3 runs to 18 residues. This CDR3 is CASSPRDRGQSSYNEQFF. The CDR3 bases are TGTGCCAGCAGCCCTAGGGACAGGGGCCAGAGCTCCTACAATGAGCAGTTCTTC.